The rows below give T cell receptor beta chains drawn from one sample of a study of beta chain features in type 1 diabetes. Some clones are missing from TCRdb's copy, which holds only in-frame ones; the method was immunoSEQ multiplex PCR. The sample consists of 350,000 to 450,000 clones, about 14% of them appearing once. Sequenced material: naive CD4+ T cells from blood. All receptors derive from a woman in her late teens or twenties in good health. Both conserved end residues are part of each CDR3. The D gene is left open where the match is weak. Some rows mark clone size as missing; the rest say once, few, many or name a class of expanded clone.

TRBJ2-3	.	.	TRBV6-6	TGTGCCAGCAGCCCTACCGCAGATACGCAGTATTTT	CASSPTADTQYF
TRBJ1-5	.	TRBD1	TRBV29-1	TGCAGCGTTTCATTTGGGACAGGGGATCAGCCCCAGCATTTT	CSVSFGTGDQPQHF
TRBJ2-3	.	.	TRBV7-7	TGTGCTAGCAGCTTATCAAGCGGGTTTAGCACAGATACGCAGTATTTT	CASSLSSGFSTDTQYF
TRBJ1-2	few	.	TRBV5-4	TGTGCCAGCAGCTTCTACAACCGAGAGGGAAGTGGCTACACCTTC	CASSFYNREGSGYTF
TRBJ2-7	.	.	TRBV6-6	TGTGCCAGCAGTTACCGGCAGGGATCAATCCACGAGCAGTACTTC	CASSYRQGSIHEQYF
TRBJ2-6	few	.	TRBV5-1	TGCGCCAGCAGCTTCAGGGCTGGGGCCAACGTCCTGACTTTC	CASSFRAGANVLTF
TRBJ2-3	few	.	TRBV25-1	TGTGCCAGCAGTGAACCTCAGCGTACGCAGTATTTT	CASSEPQRTQYF
TRBJ2-1	.	TRBD2	TRBV5-1	TGCGCCAGCAGCGTCGGGACTAGCGGGAGTCGGTTCTTC	CASSVGTSGSRFF
TRBJ2-7	.	.	TRBV2	TGTGCCAGCAGCGAGGCAGGGAACGAGCAGTACTTC	CASSEAGNEQYF
TRBJ1-1	.	.	TRBV18	TGTGCCAGCTCACCCAACAGGGAGACCACTGAAGCTTTCTTT	CASSPNRETTEAFF
TRBJ2-1	.	TRBD2	TRBV19	TGTGCCAGTAGTATGGGACTAGAGTACAATGAGCAGTTCTTC	CASSMGLEYNEQFF
TRBJ1-2	few	.	TRBV7-9	TGTGCCAGCACCCGGTCCGGAGGCGGGTATGGCTACACCTTC	CASTRSGGGYGYTF
TRBJ1-2	few	.	TRBV29-1	TGCAGCGTTGCGCAGGCCCTATATGGCTACACCTTC	CSVAQALYGYTF
TRBJ2-2	.	.	TRBV7-9	TGTGCCAGCAGCTTCACCCAGTCGGGCACCGGGGAGCTGTTTTTT	CASSFTQSGTGELFF
TRBJ2-1	.	.	TRBV27	TGTGCCAGCAGTGACCGGGGGAATGAGCAGTTCTTC	CASSDRGNEQFF
TRBJ2-2	.	.	TRBV5-1	TGCGCCAGCAGCTTGGCGAATTACAGGAACACCGGGGAGCTGTTTTTT	CASSLANYRNTGELFF
TRBJ2-1	.	TRBD2	TRBV29-1	TGCAGCGTTGATTTGTGGCGGGAGGTGGGGCAGTTCTTC	CSVDLWREVGQFF
TRBJ1-1	.	TRBD1	TRBV18	TGTGCCAGCTCAGGACAGGGGAACACTGAAGCTTTCTTT	CASSGQGNTEAFF
TRBJ1-1	few	TRBD1	TRBV14	TGTGCCAGCAGCCAACAGGGGGCGAGGACTGAAGCTTTCTTT	CASSQQGARTEAFF
TRBJ2-2	.	.	TRBV7-3	TGTGCCAGCAGCCTAGGGGGACAGAACACCGGGGAGCTGTTTTTT	CASSLGGQNTGELFF
TRBJ2-3	.	.	TRBV6-6	TGTGCCAGCACTTTGATCAGTCCAGATACGCAGTATTTT	CASTLISPDTQYF
TRBJ2-1	few	.	TRBV7-8	TGTGCCAGCAGCGGAATGGGACTTAAAAATGAGCAGTTCTTC	CASSGMGLKNEQFF
TRBJ1-5	.	.	TRBV19	TGTGCCAGTAGTATAGATCTACCCAACAATCAGCCCCAGCATTTT	CASSIDLPNNQPQHF
TRBJ2-7	.	TRBD2	TRBV30	TGTGCCTGGGTAACTAGCGGGTTATCCTACGAGCAGTACTTC	CAWVTSGLSYEQYF
TRBJ2-7	few	.	TRBV25-1	TGTGCCAGCAGTGCTTTACCGGCAGGTAACTACGAGCAGTACTTC	CASSALPAGNYEQYF
TRBJ2-1	.	TRBD2	TRBV27	TGTGCCAGCAGTGGGCTTAGAGCGGGACGTGACAATGAGCAGTTCTTC	CASSGLRAGRDNEQFF
TRBJ1-5	.	.	TRBV19	TGTGCCAGCGCCCAGCGCGGGGGGCCGAATCAGCCCCAGCATTTT	CASAQRGGPNQPQHF
TRBJ1-2	few	TRBD1	TRBV28	TGTGCCAGCAGTGTGACAGGGTACGACGTGGCTGGCTACACCTTC	CASSVTGYDVAGYTF
TRBJ2-1	.	.	TRBV11-2	TGTGCCAGCAGCTTAGTCTGGAGAAACAATGAGCAGTTCTTC	CASSLVWRNNEQFF